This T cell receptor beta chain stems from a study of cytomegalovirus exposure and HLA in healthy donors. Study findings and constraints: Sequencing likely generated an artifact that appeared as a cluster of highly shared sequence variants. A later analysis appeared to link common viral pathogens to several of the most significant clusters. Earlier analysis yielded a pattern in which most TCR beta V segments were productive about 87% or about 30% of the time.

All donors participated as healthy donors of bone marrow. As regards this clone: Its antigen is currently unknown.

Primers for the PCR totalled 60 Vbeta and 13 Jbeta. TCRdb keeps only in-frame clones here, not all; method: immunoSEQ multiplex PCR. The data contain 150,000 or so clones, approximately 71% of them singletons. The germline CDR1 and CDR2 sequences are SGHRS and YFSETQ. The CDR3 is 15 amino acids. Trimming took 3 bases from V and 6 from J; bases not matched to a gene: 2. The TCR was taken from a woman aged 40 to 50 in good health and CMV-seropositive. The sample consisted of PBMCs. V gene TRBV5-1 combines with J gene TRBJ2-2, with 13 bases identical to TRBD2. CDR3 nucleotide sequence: TGCGCCAGCAGCTGGACTAGCGGGAGTCCCGGGGAGCTGTTTTTT. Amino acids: CASSWTSGSPGELFF.